These T cell receptor beta chains were read from a single sample in a study of blood T cell repertoires in COVID-19. Profiling relied on immunoSEQ multiplex PCR, and the TCRdb table lists in-frame clones only, not all of them. The sample contains fewer than 65,000 clones, approximately 84% of which appear only once. Sequenced input: peripheral blood. The source of these receptors is a human donor in a cohort sampled during active COVID-19. Both conserved end residues are part of each CDR3. D genes are given only for firm matches. Some rows have no size entry. The others give once, few or many, or a class for an expanded clone.

v_gene	d_gene	abundance	j_gene	CDR3aa	CDR3nt
TRBV2	-	-	TRBJ2-2	CASSRQVSNTGELFF	TGTGCCAGCAGCAGACAGGTATCGAACACCGGGGAGCTGTTTTTT
TRBV2	-	-	TRBJ1-5	CASGGVFGLRSNQPQHF	TGTGCCAGTGGGGGCGTGTTTGGACTTCGTAGCAATCAGCCCCAGCATTTT
TRBV3-1/TRBV3-2	TRBD2	-	TRBJ2-7	CASSQAGGGRAHEQYF	TGTGCCAGCAGCCAAGCCGGGGGCGGGAGGGCCCACGAGCAGTACTTC
TRBV4-2	TRBD1	-	TRBJ1-4	CASSQEISWQGELFF	TGTGCCAGCAGCCAAGAAATCTCTTGGCAGGGGGAACTGTTTTTT
TRBV15	-	-	TRBJ1-1	CATSRGRTVNTEAFF	TGTGCCACCAGCAGAGGGAGGACAGTGAACACTGAAGCTTTCTTT
TRBV19	-	once	TRBJ1-2	CASQSGYYGYTF	TGTGCCAGTCAATCGGGGTACTATGGCTACACCTTC
TRBV6-5	-	-	TRBJ2-7	CASSYSNGGEQYF	TGTGCCAGCAGTTACTCGAACGGAGGCGAGCAGTACTTC
TRBV28	TRBD2	-	TRBJ2-7	CASRPGLAGVGEQYF	TGTGCCAGCAGGCCCGGACTAGCGGGAGTTGGGGAGCAGTACTTC
TRBV7-6	TRBD1	once	TRBJ1-5	CASSLGTGGGNQPQHF	TGTGCCAGCAGCTTAGGGACAGGGGGAGGCAATCAGCCCCAGCATTTT
TRBV5-1	TRBD2	-	TRBJ2-7	CASKKLAGEYEQYF	TGCGCCAGCAAAAAACTAGCGGGAGAGTACGAGCAGTACTTC
TRBV9	TRBD1	-	TRBJ1-1	CASSAGGQGWFVGYSEAFF	TGTGCCAGCAGCGCTGGGGGACAGGGGTGGTTCGTTGGGTACTCTGAAGCTTTCTTT
TRBV7-2	TRBD2	few	TRBJ2-7	CASSPRLAGLTYEQYF	TGTGCCAGCAGCCCCCGACTAGCGGGGTTAACCTACGAGCAGTACTTC
TRBV14	-	-	TRBJ1-4	CASSQGQGNNEKLFF	TGTGCCAGCAGCCAAGGGCAGGGGAACAATGAAAAACTGTTTTTT
TRBV19	TRBD1	-	TRBJ2-6	CASSTFYGQGDGANVLTF	TGTGCCAGTAGTACCTTCTACGGACAGGGGGATGGGGCCAACGTCCTGACTTTC
TRBV27	-	-	TRBJ2-7	CASSLLEGVAYEQYF	TGTGCCAGCAGTTTATTGGAGGGAGTCGCCTACGAGCAGTACTTC
TRBV5-6	-	few	TRBJ2-7	CASSISGLLLYEQYF	TGTGCCAGCAGCATATCAGGACTACTACTCTACGAGCAGTACTTC
TRBV12-3/TRBV12-4	TRBD1	-	TRBJ1-2	CASSRTGGDGYTF	TGTGCCAGCAGTCGGACAGGGGGCGATGGCTACACCTTC
TRBV5-1	TRBD2	-	TRBJ2-1	CASSLWRELDEQFF	TGCGCCAGCAGCTTGTGGCGGGAGTTGGATGAGCAGTTCTTC
TRBV5-1	TRBD2	-	TRBJ2-2	CASSRVAGADTGELFF	TGCGCCAGCAGCCGGGTAGCGGGAGCAGACACCGGGGAGCTGTTTTTT
TRBV11-1	TRBD2	-	TRBJ2-7	CASSIQTSGRAYEQYF	TGTGCCAGCAGCATCCAGACTAGCGGGAGGGCCTACGAGCAGTACTTC
TRBV6-6	TRBD1	-	TRBJ1-6	CASSTGTGNSPLHF	TGTGCCAGCAGTACCGGGACAGGCAATTCACCCCTCCACTTT
TRBV11-2	-	-	TRBJ1-6	CASSLEANSPLHF	TGTGCCAGCAGCTTAGAAGCAAATTCACCCCTCCACTTT
TRBV4-3	-	-	TRBJ2-2	CASSQDGEFGELFF	TGCGCCAGCAGCCAAGACGGGGAGTTCGGGGAGCTGTTTTTT
TRBV6-2/TRBV6-3	TRBD2	-	TRBJ2-1	CASSRGGAGHYNEQFF	TGTGCCAGCAGTCGCGGGGGGGCAGGGCACTACAATGAGCAGTTCTTC